Presented here are 27 T cell receptor beta chains from one specimen sequenced in a study of T cell changes during pregnancy in multiple sclerosis. Data came from immunoSEQ multiplex PCR; TCRdb stores just in-frame clones and leaves some out. The sample records over 35,000 clones, 90% being singletons. The source was CD4+ T cells from peripheral blood mononuclear cells, collected in the second trimester of pregnancy. Source of these receptors: a female donor with multiple sclerosis, enrolled in a pregnancy study.

The chain carries TRBV6-1 and TRBJ1-2; D is uncertain. The CDR3 is made up of 13 amino acids. V was cut by 6 bases and J by 1 base, with 9 bases left in between. The V gene's germline CDR1 is MNHNS and CDR2 SASEGT. CDR3 in DNA: TGTGCCAGCAGGCTGGAGCATAACTATGGCTACACCTTC. This translates into CASRLEHNYGYTF.

The rearrangement joins TRBV6-1 to TRBJ2-1; D is perhaps TRBD2 (5 bases). Germline lookup yields CDR1 MNHNS and CDR2 SASEGT. Between the trimmed V and J ends, which lost 3 bases and 9 bases, there was a span of 12 bases. The CDR3 spans 13 residues. CDR3 bases: TGTGCCAGCAGTGATGAGGGTTGGGGTGAGCAGTTCTTC. Translated: CASSDEGWGEQFF.

CDR3 DNA sequence: TGTGCCAGCAGAGCGGTCGGGGGCTATGGCTACACCTTC. It yields the protein CASRAVGGYGYTF. The V and J genes are TRBV27 and TRBJ1-2; D possibly corresponds to TRBD1 (5 bases). The CDR3 spans 13 residues. In germline, CDR1 is MNHEY, CDR2 SMNVEV (reference sequence). Trimming removed 6 bases at V and 4 bases at J, with 12 bases between.

The chain carries TRBV9 and TRBJ1-5; 8 bases fit TRBD1. CDR1 is SGDLS, CDR2 YYNGEE, per germline. With 3 bases clipped from V and 4 bases from J, the junction kept 6 bases outside the gene matches. The CDR3 runs 15 residues. CDR3 region: CASSGPGQVNQPQHF. In DNA form, the CDR3 reads TGTGCCAGCAGCGGACCGGGACAGGTTAATCAGCCCCAGCATTTT. Full variable domain (remainder filled in from reference TRBV9 and TRBJ1-5): DSGVTQTPKHLITATGQRVTLRCSPRSGDLSVYWYQQSLDQGLQFLIQYYNGEERAKGNILERFSAQQFPDLHSELNLSSLELGDSALYFCASSGPGQVNQPQHFGDGTRLSIL.

The chain is built from TRBV7-2 and TRBJ1-5; tentative D call: TRBD1 (5 bases). V dropped 5 bases and J dropped 4 bases, with 9 bases sitting between them. CDR1 and CDR2 from the germline V gene are SGHTA and FQGNSA. This CDR3 spans 13 amino acids. The CDR3 sequence: CASSGQGNQPQHF. The CDR3 coding sequence is TGTGCCAGCAGCGGTCAGGGTAATCAGCCCCAGCATTTT.

The rearrangement uses TRBV6-1 and TRBJ2-1; D is possibly TRBD2 (6 bases). CDR1 and CDR2 from the germline V gene are MNHNS and SASEGT. The CDR3 runs to 15 residues. Trimming removed 3 bases from V and 2 bases from J, with 11 bases in between. CDR3 bases: TGTGCCAGCAGTGACGTAGCGGCGGCCTACAATGAGCAGTTCTTC. It specifies CASSDVAAAYNEQFF.

The rearrangement joins TRBV6-1 to TRBJ1-1; D call uncertain. CDR3 length: 12 residues. CDR1 MNHNS and CDR2 SASEGT come from the germline V gene. Trimming stripped 1 base from V and 11 bases from J, with 11 bases between. The CDR3 DNA sequence: TGTGCCAGCAGTGAAGGATACAGCGGGGCTTTCTTT. This gives the protein CASSEGYSGAFF.

J is TRBJ2-5 and V is TRBV7-9; unclear D gene. The CDR3 covers 11 residues. Trimming took 5 bases from V and 3 from J, leaving 4 bases between them. Germline V gene data show CDR1 as SEHNR and CDR2 as FQNEAQ (reference sequence). Here the CDR3 reads CASSPKETQYF. In DNA form, the CDR3 reads TGTGCCAGCAGCCCTAAAGAGACCCAGTACTTC. Looking up the rest from reference TRBV7-9 and TRBJ2-5 gives the full variable domain: DTGVSQNPRHKITKRGQNVTFRCDPISEHNRLYWYRQTLGQGPEFLTYFQNEAQLEKSRLLSDRFSAERPKGSFSTLEIQRTEQGDSAMYLCASSPKETQYFGPGTRLLVL.

This chain links TRBV5-4 with TRBJ2-7; D possibly corresponds to TRBD2 (6 bases). In germline, CDR1 is SGHNT, CDR2 YYREEE (reference sequence). CDR3 length: 15 amino acids. Trimming removed 4 bases at V and 5 bases at J, with 19 bases between. The CDR3 region has the DNA TGTGCCAGCAGCATTTATGGGGGGAGGCGCGACGAGCAGTACTTC. It codes for CASSIYGGRRDEQYF.

A word on this clone: One end of the junction is discordant with germline, which a read error may explain. The chain has TRBV15 and TRBJ2-1, with unresolved D. In germline, CDR1 is LNHNV, CDR2 YYDKDF (reference sequence). The CDR3 is made up of 13 amino acids. The DNA of the CDR3 is TGTGCCACCAGCCGAGATCCACAGATGGGTCAGTTCTTC. Translated, it gives CATSRDPQMGQFF. Drawing the rest from reference TRBV15 and TRBJ2-1, the complete variable domain is DAMVIQNPRYQVTQFGKPVTLSCSQTLNHNVMYWYQQKSSQAPKLLFHYYDKDFNNEADTPDNFQSRRPNTSFCFLDIRSPGLGDTAMYLCATSRDPQMGQFFGPGTRLTVL.

This clone was recorded only once. This chain uses TRBV7-2 with TRBJ2-4; D call uncertain. This CDR3 spans 14 amino acids. The V gene's germline CDR1 is SGHTA and CDR2 FQGNSA. Trimming cost V 4 bases and J 0 bases, with 7 bases left between them. CDR3 nucleotide sequence: TGTGCCAGCAGCTCAGAATTAGCCAAAAACATTCAGTACTTC. Translating it yields CASSSELAKNIQYF.

V and J are TRBV2 and TRBJ1-5; a possible D gene is TRBD1 (6 bases). V dropped 3 bases and J dropped 4 bases, with 13 bases sitting between them. CDR3 length equals 15 residues. Germline V gene lookup returns CDR1 SNHLY and CDR2 FYNNEI. The CDR3 loop reads CASSDQGQVNQPQHF. The DNA for the CDR3 is TGTGCCAGCAGTGATCAGGGGCAAGTTAATCAGCCCCAGCATTTT.

V is TRBV28 and J is TRBJ1-5, with 8 bases aligning to TRBD1. This CDR3 contains 15 residues. V shed 2 bases, J shed 7 bases, and the junction held 7 bases outside the gene matches. The germline CDR1 and CDR2 sequences are MDHEN and SYDVKM. In nucleotides, the CDR3 is TGTGCCAGCAGTTTAATAACAGGGGGTTTACAGCCCCAGCATTTT. It translates to CASSLITGGLQPQHF.

The chain joins TRBV11-3 to TRBJ2-5; 12 bases are shared with TRBD2. CDR1 is SGHNT and CDR2 is YENEEA in the germline V gene. The V gene end was trimmed by 5 bases and the J gene end by 6 bases; junction bases not matched to a gene: 7. This CDR3 is built from 15 residues. This CDR3 is CASSLRLAGVKTQYF. CDR3 coding DNA: TGTGCCAGCAGCCTCAGACTAGCGGGAGTCAAGACCCAGTACTTC.

The rearrangement uses TRBV7-3 and TRBJ1-2; 10 bases are shared with TRBD1. Germline values: CDR1 SGHTA, CDR2 FQGTGA. Losses at the gene ends were 2 bases for V and 6 bases for J; bases not matched to a gene: 9. The CDR3 runs 16 residues. The DNA for the CDR3 is TGTGCCAGCAGCTTATTCCCTCAGGGGACAGGGGATGGCTACACCTTC. Its translation is CASSLFPQGTGDGYTF.

The V and J genes are TRBV28 and TRBJ2-4, with D possibly being TRBD2 (6 bases). CDR3 size: 13 residues. CDR1 is MDHEN and CDR2 is SYDVKM in the germline V gene. V lost 6 bases and J 7 bases, leaving 13 bases between the germline ends. In nucleotides, the CDR3 is TGTGCCAGCAGCACCGGGGGAGCGAACATTCAGTACTTC. Translated, it gives CASSTGGANIQYF.

The CDR3 reads CASSFQAGASTDTQYF. The CDR3 coding sequence is TGTGCCAGCAGCTTCCAAGCGGGAGCTAGCACAGATACGCAGTATTTT. The V gene is TRBV7-2, the J gene TRBJ2-3, with TRBD2 matching 8 bases. Unmatched junction bases numbered 5, after V lost 3 bases and J lost 0 bases. This CDR3 is built from 16 residues. In germline, CDR1 is SGHTA, CDR2 FQGNSA.

The rearrangement links TRBV6-6 to TRBJ2-5; D possibly corresponds to TRBD2 (6 bases). Germline CDR1 and CDR2: MNHNY and SVGAGI (reference sequence). The V end was cut by 4 bases, the J end by 5 bases, with 17 bases between. CDR3 length equals 15 residues. This chain's CDR3 is CASSSGGIGSETQYF. The CDR3 nucleotides read TGTGCCAGCAGTTCCGGGGGAATTGGGTCGGAGACCCAGTACTTC.

V gene TRBV28 combines with J gene TRBJ1-2, with 9 nucleotides matching TRBD1. The CDR3 covers 15 residues. V lost 4 bases, J lost 3 bases, and 6 bases stayed unmatched. CDR1 is MDHEN and CDR2 is SYDVKM in the germline V gene. The CDR3: CASSSPTGGDYGYTF. The CDR3 DNA is TGTGCCAGCAGTTCGCCGACAGGGGGGGACTATGGCTACACCTTC.

This rearrangement joins TRBV9 to TRBJ2-6; D perhaps matches TRBD1 (5 bases). Trimming removed 0 bases at V and 1 base at J, with 5 bases between. The CDR3 totals 15 residues. CDR1 and CDR2 (germline): SGDLS, YYNGEE. The CDR3, as DNA: TGTGCCAGCAGCGTAGCAGGGTCTGGGGCCAACGTCCTGACTTTC. It is translated as CASSVAGSGANVLTF.

The rearrangement links TRBV6-1 to TRBJ1-4, with 8 positions matching TRBD1. This CDR3 region has 14 residues. Germline CDR1 and CDR2: MNHNS and SASEGT. Trimming removed 5 bases from V and 4 bases from J; junction bases left unmatched: 3. This chain's CDR3 is CASSRDRLNEKLFF. The CDR3, as DNA: TGTGCCAGCAGTAGGGACAGGCTTAATGAAAAACTGTTTTTT.

This clone was observed once. The chain carries TRBV5-1 and TRBJ2-1; TRBD2 aligns across 8 bases. From germline, CDR1 is SGHRS and CDR2 YFSETQ. Trimming took 4 bases from V and 0 from J; bases not matched to a gene: 3. The CDR3 consists of 15 residues. The CDR3 DNA is TGCGCCAGCAGCCAAGGGACTAGCTCCTACAATGAGCAGTTCTTC. It encodes CASSQGTSSYNEQFF.

This chain links TRBV11-3 with TRBJ1-1, with D possibly matching TRBD1 (6 bases). Trimming removed 3 bases from V and 0 bases from J, with 17 bases in between. The germline gives CDR1 SGHNT, CDR2 YENEEA. The CDR3 consists of 17 residues. The CDR3 DNA sequence: TGTGCCAGCAGCTTCATCAGGGGCCCGGCCATGAACACTGAAGCTTTCTTT. It is translated as CASSFIRGPAMNTEAFF.

This clone was found once. This chain connects TRBV7-2 to TRBJ1-5; 8 nucleotides match TRBD1. Germline V gene data show CDR1 as SGHTA and CDR2 as FQGNSA. The CDR3 has 13 amino acids. Trimming cost V 8 bases and J 5 bases; bases outside gene matches: 5. The CDR3 sequence is CASGDRGYQPQHF. The DNA for the CDR3 is TGTGCCAGCGGTGACAGGGGTTATCAGCCCCAGCATTTT.

This chain connects TRBV6-1 to TRBJ2-2; TRBD1 might be the D (6 bases). Looked up from germline, CDR1 is MNHNS and CDR2 is SASEGT. Trimming took 5 bases from V and 3 from J, leaving 10 bases between them. CDR3 length equals 14 residues. CDR3 sequence (DNA): TGTGCCAGCAGTCCCCAGGGGCACACCGGGGAGCTGTTTTTT. Amino acids: CASSPQGHTGELFF.

This clone was found once. This chain joins TRBV5-4 and TRBJ2-6, with 13 positions matching TRBD2. The CDR3 consists of 18 residues. Germline CDR1 SGHNT, CDR2 YYREEE (reference sequence). Trimming removed 4 bases from V and 0 bases from J; junction bases left unmatched: 4. CDR3 DNA: TGTGCCAGCAGCAGGACTAGCGGGAGAGTCTCTGGGGCCAACGTCCTGACTTTC. Protein: CASSRTSGRVSGANVLTF.

V is TRBV27 and J is TRBJ1-1; 12 bases match TRBD1. J was trimmed by 5 bases and V by 0 bases; bases with no gene match: 10. Germline CDR1 MNHEY, CDR2 SMNVEV (reference sequence). This CDR3 is 18 amino acids long. The CDR3 here is CASSLSGTGGANPTEAFF. In DNA form, the CDR3 reads TGTGCCAGCAGTTTATCTGGGACAGGGGGCGCGAACCCGACTGAAGCTTTCTTT.